This TCR beta chain is from a study of monozygotic twins with inflammatory bowel disease. Germline V gene data show CDR1 as LNHDA and CDR2 as SQIVND (reference sequence). The CDR3 loop spans 13 amino acids. For each CDR3 protein, TCRdb gives one entry from its re-call of the 5' RACE reads, without DNA. Across about 300,000 distinct CDR3 sequences, the top ten clones capture roughly 5.3% of the sample. Input material: blood. V and J are TRBV19 and TRBJ2-3; the D gene TCRdb calls, TRBD1, cannot be checked with no DNA. This receptor was identified in a human donor with ulcerative colitis or Crohn's disease, or a healthy co-twin of an affected twin (not recorded which). The CDR3 sequence: CASSSNRGGTQYF.